The clone carrying this T cell receptor beta chain was detected once. The entry originates in a study of control samples from healthy donors and cancer patients. V lost 4 bases and J lost 4; bases outside the gene matches: 10. This CDR3 has 17 amino acids. Germline-derived CDR1 and CDR2 are LGHNA and YSLEER. Using immunoSEQ multiplex PCR, the repertoire was profiled, and TCRdb retains in-frame clones only, with some absent. The table includes 150,000 to 200,000 clones, around 90% detected once. Sequencing used blood. This sequence joins TRBV4-3 and TRBJ2-2; TRBD2 aligns across 9 bases. This clonotype was sampled from a woman aged 50 to 65 in good health. CDR3 coding DNA: TGCGCCAGCAGCCTCCCTCCTAGCGGGGTCGCCACCGGGGAGCTGTTTTTT. Protein product: CASSLPPSGVATGELFF.